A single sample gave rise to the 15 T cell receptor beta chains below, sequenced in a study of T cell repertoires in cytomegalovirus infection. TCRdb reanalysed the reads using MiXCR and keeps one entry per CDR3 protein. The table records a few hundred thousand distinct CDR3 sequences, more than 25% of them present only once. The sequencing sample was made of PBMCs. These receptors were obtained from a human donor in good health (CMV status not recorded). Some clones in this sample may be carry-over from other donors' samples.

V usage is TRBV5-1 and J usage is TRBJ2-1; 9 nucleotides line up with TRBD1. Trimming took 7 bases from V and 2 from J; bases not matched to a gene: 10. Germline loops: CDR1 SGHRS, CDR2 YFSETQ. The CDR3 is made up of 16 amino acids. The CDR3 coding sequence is TGCGCCAGCCGACGGACAGGGGATGCGGCCTACAATGAGCAGTTCTTC. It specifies CASRRTGDAAYNEQFF.

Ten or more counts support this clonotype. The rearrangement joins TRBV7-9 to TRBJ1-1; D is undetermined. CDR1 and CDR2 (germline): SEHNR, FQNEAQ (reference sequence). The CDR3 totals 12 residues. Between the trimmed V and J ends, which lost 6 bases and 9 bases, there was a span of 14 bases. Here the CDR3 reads CASSHQTSKAFF. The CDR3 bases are TGTGCCAGCAGTCACCAGACAAGCAAAGCTTTCTTT.

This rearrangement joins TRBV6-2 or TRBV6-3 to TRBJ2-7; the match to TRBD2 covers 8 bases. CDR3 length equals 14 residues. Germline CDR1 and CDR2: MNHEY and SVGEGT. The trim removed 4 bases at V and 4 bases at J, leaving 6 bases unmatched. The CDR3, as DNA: TGTGCCAGCAGTTCGGGTAGCGGGGCATACGAGCAGTACTTC. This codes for CASSSGSGAYEQYF.

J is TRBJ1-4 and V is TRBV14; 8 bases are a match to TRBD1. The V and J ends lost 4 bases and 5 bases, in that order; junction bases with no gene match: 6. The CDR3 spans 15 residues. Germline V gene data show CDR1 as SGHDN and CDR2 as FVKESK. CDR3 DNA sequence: TGTGCCAGCAGCCGCTTAACAGGGGGGAATGAAAAACTGTTTTTT. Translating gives CASSRLTGGNEKLFF.

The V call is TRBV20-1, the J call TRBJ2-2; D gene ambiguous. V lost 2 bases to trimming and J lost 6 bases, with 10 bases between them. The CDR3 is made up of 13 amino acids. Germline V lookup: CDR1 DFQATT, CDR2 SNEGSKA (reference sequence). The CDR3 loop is CSARRAQPGELFF. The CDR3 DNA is TGCAGTGCTAGAAGGGCCCAGCCCGGGGAGCTGTTTTTT.

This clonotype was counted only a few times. In DNA form, the CDR3 reads TGTGCCAGCAGCTTCGGGACCTCAGAATATGAGCAGTTCTTC. Translating it yields CASSFGTSEYEQFF. The chain carries TRBV7-9 and TRBJ2-1, with D possibly called TRBD1 or TRBD2 (5 bases each). Germline V gives CDR1 SEHNR, CDR2 FQNEAQ (reference sequence). V was trimmed by 3 bases and J by 8 bases, leaving 14 bases between them. The CDR3 contains 14 residues.

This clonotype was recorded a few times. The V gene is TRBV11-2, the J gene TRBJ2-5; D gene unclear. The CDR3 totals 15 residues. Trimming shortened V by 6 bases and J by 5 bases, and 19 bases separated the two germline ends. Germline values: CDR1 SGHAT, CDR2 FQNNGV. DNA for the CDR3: TGTGCCAGCAGGCCCGGGCCAACTTCTGGGGAGACCCAGTACTTC. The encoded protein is CASRPGPTSGETQYF.

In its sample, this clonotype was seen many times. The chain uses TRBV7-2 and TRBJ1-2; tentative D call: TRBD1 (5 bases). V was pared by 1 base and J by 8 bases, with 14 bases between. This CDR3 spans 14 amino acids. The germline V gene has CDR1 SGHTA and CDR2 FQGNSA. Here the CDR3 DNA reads TGTGCCAGCAGCTTAGGGGGGTTTGCGCGAGGCTACACCTTC. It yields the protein CASSLGGFARGYTF.

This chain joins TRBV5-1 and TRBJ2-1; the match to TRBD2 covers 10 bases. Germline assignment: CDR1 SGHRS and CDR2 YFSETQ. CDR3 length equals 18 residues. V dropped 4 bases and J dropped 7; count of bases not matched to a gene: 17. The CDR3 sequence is CASSRVLSAGSGRNEQFF. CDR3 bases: TGCGCCAGCAGCAGGGTCCTCTCGGCGGGTAGCGGGAGGAATGAGCAGTTCTTC.

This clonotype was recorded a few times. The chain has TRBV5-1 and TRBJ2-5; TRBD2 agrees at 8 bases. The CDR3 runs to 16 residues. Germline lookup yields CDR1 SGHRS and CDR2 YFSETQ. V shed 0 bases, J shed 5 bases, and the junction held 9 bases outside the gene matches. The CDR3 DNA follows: TGCGCCAGCAGCTTGGTCGAGCGGGAGAATCGGGAGACCCAGTACTTC. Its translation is CASSLVERENRETQYF.

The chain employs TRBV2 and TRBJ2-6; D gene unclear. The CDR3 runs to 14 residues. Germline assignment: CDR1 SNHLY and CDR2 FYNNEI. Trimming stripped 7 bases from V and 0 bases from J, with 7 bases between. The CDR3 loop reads CASIRFSGANVLTF. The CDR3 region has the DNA TGTGCCAGCATCCGATTCTCTGGGGCCAACGTCCTGACTTTC.

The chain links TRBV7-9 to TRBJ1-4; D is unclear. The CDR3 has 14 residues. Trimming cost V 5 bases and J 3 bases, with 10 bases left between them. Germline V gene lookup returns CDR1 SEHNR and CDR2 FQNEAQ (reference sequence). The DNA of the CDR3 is TGTGCCAGCAGCCGACGGTTGCCTAATGAAAAACTGTTTTTT. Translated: CASSRRLPNEKLFF. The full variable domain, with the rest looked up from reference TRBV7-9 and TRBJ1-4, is DTGVSQNPRHKITKRGQNVTFRCDPISEHNRLYWYRQTLGQGPEFLTYFQNEAQLEKSRLLSDRFSAERPKGSFSTLEIQRTEQGDSAMYLCASSRRLPNEKLFFGSGTQLSVL.

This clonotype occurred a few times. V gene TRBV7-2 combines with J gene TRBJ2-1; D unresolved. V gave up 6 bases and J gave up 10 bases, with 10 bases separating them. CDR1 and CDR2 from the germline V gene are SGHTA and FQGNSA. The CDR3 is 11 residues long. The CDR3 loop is CASRFAVEQFF. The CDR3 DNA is TGTGCCAGCAGATTCGCGGTGGAGCAGTTCTTC.

CDR3 residues: CASSFEGRVSEQYF. DNA of the CDR3: TGTGCCAGCAGTTTCGAGGGCAGGGTCTCCGAGCAGTACTTC. This chain links TRBV6-2 or TRBV6-3 with TRBJ2-7; D assignment may be TRBD1 or TRBD2 (5 bases each). The V end lost 4 bases, the J end lost 6 bases, and 16 bases lay between the germline ends. CDR1 and CDR2 from the germline V gene are MNHEY and SVGEGT. The CDR3 spans 14 residues.

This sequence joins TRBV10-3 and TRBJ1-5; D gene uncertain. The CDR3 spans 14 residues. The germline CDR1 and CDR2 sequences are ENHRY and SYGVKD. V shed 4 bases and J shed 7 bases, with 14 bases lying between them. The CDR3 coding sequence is TGTGCCATCAGTGTTTCCGGGTTGGGGCAGCCCCAGCATTTT. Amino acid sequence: CAISVSGLGQPQHF.